This TCR beta chain was documented in a study of identical twins. V gave up 2 bases and J gave up 9 bases; unmatched junction bases: 7. The CDR3 runs 15 residues. From germline, CDR1 is MNHNS and CDR2 SASEGT. Using its own MiXCR run on the 5' RACE reads, TCRdb lists one record per CDR3 protein. The sample holds 400,000 to 500,000 distinct CDR3 sequences, more than 13% seen once. This sample was shared with a second study, whose subject was yellow fever vaccine responses in identical twins.

The chain carries TRBV6-1 and TRBJ2-1; 10 bases fit TRBD2. The TCR comes from a woman under 30 in good health. Sequencing input: CD4+ T cells sorted from blood. The DNA for the CDR3 is TGTGCCAGCAGTGAAACGAGCGGGAGGGCCCCTGAGCAGTTCTTC. Residues: CASSETSGRAPEQFF.